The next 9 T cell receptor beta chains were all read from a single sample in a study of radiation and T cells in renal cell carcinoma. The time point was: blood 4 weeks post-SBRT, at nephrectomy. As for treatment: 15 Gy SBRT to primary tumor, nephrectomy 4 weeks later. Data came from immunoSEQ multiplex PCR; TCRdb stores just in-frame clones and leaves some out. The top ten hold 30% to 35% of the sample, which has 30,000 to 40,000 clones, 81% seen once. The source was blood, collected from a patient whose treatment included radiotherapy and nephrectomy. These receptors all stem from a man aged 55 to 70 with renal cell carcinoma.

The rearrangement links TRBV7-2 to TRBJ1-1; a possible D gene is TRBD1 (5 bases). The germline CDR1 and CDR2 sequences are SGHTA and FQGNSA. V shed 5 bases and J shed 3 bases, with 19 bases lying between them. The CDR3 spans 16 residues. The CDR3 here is CASSLLSRVLDTEAFF. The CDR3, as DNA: TGTGCCAGCAGCCTCCTTTCCAGGGTGTTGGACACTGAAGCTTTCTTT.

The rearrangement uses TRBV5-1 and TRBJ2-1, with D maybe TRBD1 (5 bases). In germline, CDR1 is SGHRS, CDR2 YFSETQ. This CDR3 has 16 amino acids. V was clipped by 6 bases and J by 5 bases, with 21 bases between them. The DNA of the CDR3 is TGCGCCAGCACCCTACCCAGGGATGGGGCCAACAATGAGCAGTTCTTC. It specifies CASTLPRDGANNEQFF.

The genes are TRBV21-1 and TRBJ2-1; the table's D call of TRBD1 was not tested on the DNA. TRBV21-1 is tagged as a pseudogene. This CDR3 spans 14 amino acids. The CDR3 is CASSLGQLSNEQFF. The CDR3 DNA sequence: TGTGCCAGCAGCCTCGGACAGCTCTCCAATGAGCAGTTCTTC.

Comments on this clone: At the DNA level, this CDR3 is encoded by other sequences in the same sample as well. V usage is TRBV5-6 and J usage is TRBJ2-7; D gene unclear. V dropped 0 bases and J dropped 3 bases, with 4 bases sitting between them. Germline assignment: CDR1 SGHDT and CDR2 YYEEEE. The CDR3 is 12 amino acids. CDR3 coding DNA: TGTGCCAGCAGCTTGGGGGGCTACGAGCAGTACTTC. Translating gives CASSLGGYEQYF.

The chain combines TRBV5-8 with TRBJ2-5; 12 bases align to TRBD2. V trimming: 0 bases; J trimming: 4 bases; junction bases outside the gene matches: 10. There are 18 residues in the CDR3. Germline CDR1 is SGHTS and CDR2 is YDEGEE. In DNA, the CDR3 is TGTGCCAGCAGCTTGGTGGCTAGCGGGAGGGCCTTGGGAGAGACCCAGTACTTC. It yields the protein CASSLVASGRALGETQYF.

The DNA for the CDR3 is TGTGCCAGTAGTATAGCAACGAGCGGGAGTTCATCAGATACGCAGTATTTT. Translated: CASSIATSGSSSDTQYF. V and J are TRBV19 and TRBJ2-3, with 8 bases aligning to TRBD2. Trimming at V came to 1 base and at J to 4 bases, leaving 10 bases not matched to a gene. The CDR3 spans 17 residues. Germline-derived CDR1 and CDR2 are LNHDA and SQIVND (reference sequence).

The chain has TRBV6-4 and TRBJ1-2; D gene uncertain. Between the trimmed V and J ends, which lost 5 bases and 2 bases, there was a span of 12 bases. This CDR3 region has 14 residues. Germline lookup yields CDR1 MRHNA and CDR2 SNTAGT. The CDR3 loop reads CASSPAGLNYGYTF. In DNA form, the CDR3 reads TGTGCCAGCAGTCCAGCCGGGCTCAACTATGGCTACACCTTC.

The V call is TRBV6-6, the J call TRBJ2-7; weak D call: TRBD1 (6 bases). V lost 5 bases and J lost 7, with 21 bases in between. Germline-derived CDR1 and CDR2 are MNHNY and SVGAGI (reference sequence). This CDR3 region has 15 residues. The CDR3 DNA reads TGTGCCAGCAGTCCTGGTGGGGGCGCATCTTTAGAGCAGTACTTC. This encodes CASSPGGGASLEQYF.

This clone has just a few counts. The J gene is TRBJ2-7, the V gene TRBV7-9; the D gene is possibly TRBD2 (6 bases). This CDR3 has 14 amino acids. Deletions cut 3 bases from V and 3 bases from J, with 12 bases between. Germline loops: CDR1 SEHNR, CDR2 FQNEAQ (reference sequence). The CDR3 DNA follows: TGTGCCAGCAGCTTTGTTGGGGGGAACTACGAGCAGTACTTC. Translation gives CASSFVGGNYEQYF.